This TCR beta chain is from a study of shared T cell receptors in the human thymus. With 4 bases clipped from V and 7 bases from J, the junction kept 8 bases outside the gene matches. This CDR3 region has 15 residues. From germline, CDR1 is SGHVS and CDR2 FNYEAQ. Measured with immunoSEQ multiplex PCR; TCRdb has only the in-frame clones, and not every one. The sample lists hundreds of thousands of clones; about 87% were seen once. This same sample was also part of a study on human thymus T cells.

V and J are TRBV7-6 and TRBJ2-1; 9 bases are shared with TRBD1. Sequenced material: thymocytes. The sequence derives from a boy in the first two years of life with a congenital heart defect. DNA for the CDR3: TGTGCCAGCAGCTCCGGGACAGGGAAAGGGAATGAGCAGTTCTTC. It encodes CASSSGTGKGNEQFF. Using reference TRBV7-6 and TRBJ2-1 for the parts outside the CDR3, the full variable domain is GAGVSQSPRYKVTKRGQDVALRCDPISGHVSLYWYRQALGQGPEFLTYFNYEAQQDKSGLPNDRFSAERPEGSISTLTIQRTEQRDSAMYRCASSSGTGKGNEQFFGPGTRLTVL.